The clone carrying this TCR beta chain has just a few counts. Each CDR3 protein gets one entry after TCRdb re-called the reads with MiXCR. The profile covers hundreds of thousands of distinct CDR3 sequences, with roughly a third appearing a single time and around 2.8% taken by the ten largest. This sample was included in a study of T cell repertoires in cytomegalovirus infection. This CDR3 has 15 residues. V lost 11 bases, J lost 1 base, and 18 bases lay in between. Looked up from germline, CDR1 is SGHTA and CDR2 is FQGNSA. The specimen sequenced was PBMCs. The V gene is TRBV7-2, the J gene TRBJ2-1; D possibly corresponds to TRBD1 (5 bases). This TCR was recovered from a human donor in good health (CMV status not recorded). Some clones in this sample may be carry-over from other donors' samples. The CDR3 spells CASPRTRGSYNEQFF. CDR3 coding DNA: TGTGCCTCGCCGCGGACAAGGGGATCCTACAATGAGCAGTTCTTC.